The entry below describes one T cell receptor beta chain. This clonotype has just a few counts. The target of this receptor is not known. Base qualities are missing; no much larger clone stands one base away. Every donor was a healthy Caucasian. The twin cohort comprised three pairs of female monozygotic twins, all aged roughly 18 to 30 years. The RNA used for TCR libraries was isolated from peripheral blood mononuclear cells. The method was 5' RACE. This sample was sequenced with an Illumina HiSeq 2000. Template switching added a universal primer binding site, and the final cDNA carried a unique molecular identifier that allowed TCR cDNA molecules to be counted accurately. Specific primers in the conserved constant-segment region were used to synthesize first-strand cDNA for TCR alpha and beta chains. To control for contamination, every cDNA library carried two barcodes: a SMART-Mk sample barcode plus Illumina barcodes. TruSeq adapter sequences and Illumina sample barcodes were added in two successive PCR steps. Sequencing of the TCR alpha and beta cDNA libraries was done on the Illumina HiSeq platform using custom primers. For the original study's pipeline: MiGEC processed the raw reads to extract unique molecular identifiers, while MiXCR was used to determine the CDR3 positions. For each individual, recombination models were inferred using an EM algorithm with the repgenHMM and IGoR tools. Shared clonotypes were analyzed with the tcR package in R, and sharing was normalized by the product of cloneset sizes. Out-of-frame nonproductive sequences were analyzed to study raw recombination free of thymic and clonal selection effects. Using fastp at Q25 and MiXCR, TCRdb reprocessed the public reads and kept productive beta chains. Every distinct CDR3 protein forms one entry, paired with its most common genes and DNA. None of the V and J calls come from the authors' own analysis; TCRdb made them. Present in this sample are around 690,000 distinct CDR3 sequences, over 20% of which were seen just once. Of the sample, approximately 4.3% falls within the top ten clones.

V gives up 0 bases and J gives up 4 bases, and the segment between their germline ends measures 12 bases. Counted from cysteine to phenylalanine, this CDR3 has 15 amino acids. Just the 45-base CDR3 DNA is kept, in frame starting at base 1. In the germline V gene, CDR1 corresponds to SGDLS and CDR2 to YYNGEE. The data belong to a study of identical twins (dated by TCRdb to the mid-2010s). Regarding the research as a whole: To test whether fetal clonotypes persist, this study deep-sequenced TCR alpha and beta repertoires from monozygotic twins, from unrelated adults of various ages, and from cord blood. Replicate twin experiments were performed at different times using different library preparation protocols to rule out contamination. The research as a whole found: Fewer insertions were carried by abundant cord blood beta clonotypes; a weaker similar trend was observed in young adult naive repertoires, while no such trend was observed in memory repertoires. Out-of-frame TCR alpha sequences shared between twins showed an excess of low generation-probability sequences compared with coincidental sharing between unrelated individuals. Zero-insertion analyses could be partly confounded by invariant T cells such as MAIT and iNKT, although diverse VJ usage argued against such confounding for most clonotypes. In monozygotic twins, out-of-frame TCR alpha sharing was systematically underestimated by recombination models, although the models agreed with sharing between unrelated individuals. Because the same donors could not be followed over many years, the conclusions depended on cross-sectional statistical analysis. The excess sharing between twins in beta out-of-frame sequences was weaker because fewer shared sequences reduced the signal-to-noise ratio.

The same sample was also studied in work on T cells expressing NK-cell markers. From that second study: Under ten donors provided sorted CD3+CD56+NKG2C+, CD3+CD56+NKG2C- and CD3+CD56-NKG2C+ T-cell subsets, whose TCR beta-chain repertoires were profiled. Of the eight sequenced donors, seven were found to be HCMV-seropositive and one was found to be HCMV-seronegative. To restrict sorting to alphabetaTCR-expressing T cells, an anti-gammadeltaTCR antibody was added in several experiments. For roughly six donors, the dominant CD3+CD56+NKG2C+ clonotypes were among the top 10 CD8+ clonotypes and accounted for roughly 1.0-7.5% of CD8+ T cells. Those dominant clonotypes were again the most abundant among CD3+CD56-NKG2C+ cells in a few donors, at about 25-60.1%. Whether the expanded NKG2C-expressing T cell clones were specific for HCMV antigens remained unclear. All eight donors whose samples were sequenced were randomly selected healthy volunteers, three of them men and five women. A commercial ELISA kit detecting HCMV-specific IgG in serum was used to determine HCMV serostatus. For six donors, unsorted PBMC were also used to sequence bulk peripheral blood T-cell repertoires. MIGEC was used to demultiplex reads and group the reads by UMI, and MiTCR was used to assemble and quantify clonotypes. To exclude erroneous sequences, any TCR cDNA sequence not supported by at least two reads was discarded. The tcR package was used for downstream repertoire analysis, with clonotypes matched between fractions based on CDR3 nucleotide sequence plus V segment. VDJmatch was used to annotate antigen specificity against VDJdb, with one amino acid substitution in CDR3 permitted.

This clonotype originated in a woman aged 18 to 35 in good health. The sequence links TRBV9 to TRBJ2-3; the D gene assignment is perhaps TRBD1 or TRBD2, with each matching 6 bases. Sample: PBMCs. The DNA sequence is as follows: TGTGCCAGCAGCGTAGGGACGGGGGCAGCAGATACGCAGTATTTT. Translation gives CASSVGTGAADTQYF.